The entry below describes one TCR beta chain. Its antigen is unknown. Qualities for individual bases were not recorded, and no much larger clone is one base off. CDR1 and CDR2 were assigned from the germline V gene (reference sequence) as GTSNPN and SVGIG. V loses 3 bases, J loses 11 bases, and the germline ends lie 14 bases apart. Including cysteine and phenylalanine, the CDR3 has 13 amino acids. The CDR3 DNA has 39 bases and is translated from base 1. The record originates from a study of cytomegalovirus exposure and HLA in healthy donors (dated by TCRdb to the late 2010s). Describing the broader study: An earlier analysis of around 600 of the donors reported 250 to 350 Gb of sequence data and around 120 million unique TCR beta sequences from about 200 million T cells. Approximately 300 gigabases of sequencing data and 75 million to 85 million unique TCR sequences made up an early release that covered under 750 HLA-typed donors. Among the roughly 400 genotyped donors, 75% to 90% belonged to the genetic ancestry cluster associated with self-reported Caucasian donors. The aim of the study was to test whether cataloging public T cell receptors could identify signatures of past pathogen exposure. The study used immunosequencing to profile the T cell repertoires of 666 subjects and linked those repertoires to cytomegalovirus serostatus. Besides the first cohort of approximately 670 subjects, a separate validation cohort made up of over 95 different subjects was used. To predict cytomegalovirus infection status, the study combined high-throughput TCR immunosequencing, statistical association of individual TCRs with disease status, and machine learning. A later analysis re-examined previously published TCR beta repertoires from about 700 donors and added high-resolution HLA genotyping to investigate patterns of TCR occurrence. The later analysis used no new phenotypic data to find candidate immune exposures, relying instead on TCR beta sequences and their occurrence across donors. In an earlier analysis of 587 of the donors, high-throughput TCR beta sequencing was used to judge whether each TCR beta V gene segment behaved as functional or pseudogenic. Alongside the repertoire data, information on donor age, sex, ethnicity and CMV serostatus was compiled. A later genetic analysis took genome-wide SNP genotypes for 398 of the 666 donors and used that subset as a discovery cohort. Every repertoire in the discovery cohort had been generated on one and the same sequencing platform. Class I and class II HLA loci were covered by the typing at four-digit resolution. Typing coverage differed by locus: A, B, C, DRB1 and DQB1 were typed in roughly 629-630 donors, DQA1 in roughly 510, DPA1 in some 610, and DPB1 in 472. About five DR-DQ haplotypes were treated as single units for association and clustering because of strong linkage in the cohort. Among several hundred genotyped donors of the cohort, an average of roughly 230,000 unique TCR beta nucleotide sequences was sequenced per donor, of which about 18% were non-productive. Overall study results and their limits: The sequencing pipeline was judged likely to have produced a cluster of highly shared sequence variants as a technical artifact. The study gave a list of 150 to 200 TCR beta chains associated with cytomegalovirus. Compared with equally common non-associated chains, HLA-associated TCR beta chains in a later analysis were more clonally expanded and had lower generation probabilities. While some public TCRs were present in many individuals, most TCR sequences turned up only very rarely across donors. Some IMGT-functional V segments, including TRBV6-2 and TRBV6-3, could not be distinguished by the 87-base-pair reads and were therefore excluded. Strong co-occurrence of HLA alleles, especially DR and DQ, made assigning TCR associations to individual alleles difficult. In a later analysis, TCR association rates were found to vary across HLA loci, with the most associated TCRs seen for DRB1 alleles and the fewest for HLA-C alleles. Sequencing depth was assumed to be roughly uniform across donors in the presence/absence analyses, though that assumption may not hold. According to a later analysis, most CMV-associated TCR beta chains appeared to be HLA-restricted, and the HLA associations seemed to be driven largely by CMV exposure. In an earlier analysis of 500 to 650 of the donors, most TCR beta V segments appeared in productive rearrangements about 87% or about 30% of the time, broadly matching IMGT annotations. The cohort was sequenced for TCR beta chains only, and without alpha or paired-chain data the features that could be detected were limited. In a later analysis, some 18,000 TCR beta sequences were associated with specific HLA alleles at a false discovery rate of 0.05. Because some donors lacked HLA typing at each locus, the association tests relied only on the typed subset. Around 16 rarely observed V segments, including chromosome 9 orphons, were excluded from the earlier analysis of some 590 of the donors because counts were too low. The classifier was reported to diagnose cytomegalovirus status with high specificity and sensitivity in both the original cohort and the validation cohort. The authors suggested that the approach could potentially be generalized to other disease states and immunological phenotypes. Correlated functional status among segregating V segments might reflect linkage disequilibrium, but an unknown experimental factor could not be ruled out. A further reported finding was that TCR beta sequences accurately predicted the HLA-A and HLA-B alleles for most subjects in the first cohort. A later genetic analysis reported fewer N-insertions in productive TCRs among donors in an Asian-associated ancestry cluster than the approximately 670-donor mean. The only immune exposure information available for the cohort was CMV serostatus. A later genetic analysis associated a missense DCLRE1C variant with V-gene and J-gene trimming of TCR beta chains, and an independent cohort replicated the association. In vitro tests confirmed that a few of the cytomegalovirus-associated TCR beta chains recognize cytomegalovirus antigens. According to a later analysis, parvovirus B19, influenza, CMV and Epstein-Barr virus appeared linked to several top co-occurrence clusters.

Library method: the immunoSEQ multiplex PCR assay. A mixture of 60 forward primers for TCR Vbeta segments and 13 reverse primers for TCR Jbeta segments was used in the multiplex PCR. The CDR3 region of rearranged TCR beta genes was amplified from genomic DNA by a multiplex PCR assay. On the Illumina HiSeq System, the amplified TCR beta libraries were sequenced as 87-base-pair reads. From the authors' description of their analysis: A later analysis tallied approximately 87 million unique TCR beta chains across the 666 repertoires, and some 10 million of those chains were shared by two or more donors. To remove PCR and sequencing errors, raw reads were error-corrected and collapsed into unique sequences using a nearest-neighbor algorithm that merged closely related sequences. Alignment of CDR3 sequences to IMGT reference sequences was used to assign V, D and J gene segments. For a sequence to be retained, at least a six-nucleotide match to both a V gene segment and a J gene segment was required. A rearrangement was called productive if the CDR3 had no stop codons and remained in frame with V and J, and every other rearrangement was called non-productive. Following IMGT convention, CDR3 was defined as the stretch from the second conserved V-encoded cysteine up to the conserved J-encoded phenylalanine. In an earlier analysis of 550 to 650 of the donors, sequences lacking an unambiguous match to a single V gene segment were excluded. An earlier analysis of some 500 of the donors classified V segments as functional when productive rearrangements were above 56.7% and as segregating when the standard deviation between donors was above 5%. A statistical classification framework was developed to diagnose cytomegalovirus status using the catalog of TCR beta chain sequences. A later analysis assigned V and J genes by comparing TCR nucleotide sequences with IMGT/GENE-DB human TR gene sequences. A later analysis assigned CDR3 sequences and most-parsimonious VDJ recombination scenarios with the TCRdist pipeline. In a later analysis, every TCR beta chain was defined by the combination of its CDR3 amino acid sequence and its V-gene family, and reads without a unique V-gene family were dropped. To address suspected cross-contamination and a sequencing artifact, a later analysis removed several hundred highly shared, low-generation-probability nucleotide sequences. A later analysis calculated a clonal expansion index for each public chain from normalized within-repertoire ranks of inferred template counts. In a later analysis, generation probabilities were computed with a VDJ recombination model fitted to out-of-frame rearrangements, and the resulting probabilities were checked against IGoR. In a later analysis, hypergeometric tests were used to score TCR-TCR, TCR-HLA and TCR-CMV co-occurrence, with a repertoire-size bias correction applied to TCR pairs. In a later analysis, false discovery rates were estimated by permuting HLA or CMV assignments 20 times. A later analysis grouped co-occurring TCRs with DBSCAN, adding TCRdist sequence similarity when clustering within HLA-allele-positive subsets. For co-occurrence clustering, repertoires with fewer than 30,000 or more than 120,000 public chains were excluded, along with a handful of repertoires with anomalous nucleotide sharing. TCRdb stores this immuneACCESS table with in-frame sequences only. Part of the clones is absent; in the studies checked, under half of the shortfall reflects unresolved V genes, and no reason is known for the rest. V and J calls and clone size follow that table, whereas D and trimming were derived from the DNA. The sample table shows some 51,000 clones, and about 69% are seen once. About a third of the sample belongs to the ten largest clones.

The cohort was made up of hundreds of healthy bone marrow donors. At the time of sampling, every cohort member was nominally healthy, though immune exposures that went unrecorded were likely present. The donor was CMV seropositive and belonged to the group of 250 to 300 seropositive cohort members. A peripheral blood sample was collected from each donor, and TCR beta sequencing was performed on peripheral blood mononuclear cells. Genomic DNA was extracted from the blood cell samples with the Qiagen DNeasy Blood Extraction Kit. Sequencing input: PBMCs. In this chain, TRBV30 is recombined with TRBJ1-6; too little of a D gene remains to name it. This clonotype was sampled from a man between 35 and 55 years old in good health and CMV-seropositive. CDR3 reads: CAWSPHEIPPLHF. At the DNA level, the sequence is TGTGCCTGGAGCCCCCATGAGATTCCACCCCTCCACTTT.